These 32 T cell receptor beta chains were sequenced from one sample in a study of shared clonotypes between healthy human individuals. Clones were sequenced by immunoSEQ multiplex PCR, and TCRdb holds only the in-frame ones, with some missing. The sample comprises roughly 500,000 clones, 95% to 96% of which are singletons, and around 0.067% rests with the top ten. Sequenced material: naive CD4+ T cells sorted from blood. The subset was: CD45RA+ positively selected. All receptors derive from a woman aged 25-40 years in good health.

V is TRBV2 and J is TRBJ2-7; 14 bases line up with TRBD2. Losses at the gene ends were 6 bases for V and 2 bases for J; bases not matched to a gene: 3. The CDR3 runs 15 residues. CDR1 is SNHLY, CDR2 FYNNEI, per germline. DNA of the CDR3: TGTGCCAGCAGGGGACTAGCGGGGGCCCCCTACGAGCAGTACTTC. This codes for CASRGLAGAPYEQYF. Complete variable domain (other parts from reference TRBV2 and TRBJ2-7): EPEVTQTPSHQVTQMGQEVILRCVPISNHLYFYWYRQILGQKVEFLVSFYNNEISEKSEIFDDQFSVERPDGSNFTLKIRSTKLEDSAMYFCASRGLAGAPYEQYFGPGTRLTVT.

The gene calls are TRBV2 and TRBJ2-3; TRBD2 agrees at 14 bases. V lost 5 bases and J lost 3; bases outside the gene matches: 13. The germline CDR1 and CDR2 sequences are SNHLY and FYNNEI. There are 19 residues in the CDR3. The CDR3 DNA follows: TGTGCCAGCAGTTCCTTCCCGGGACTAGCGGGAGTCAGAACAGATACGCAGTATTTT. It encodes CASSSFPGLAGVRTDTQYF.

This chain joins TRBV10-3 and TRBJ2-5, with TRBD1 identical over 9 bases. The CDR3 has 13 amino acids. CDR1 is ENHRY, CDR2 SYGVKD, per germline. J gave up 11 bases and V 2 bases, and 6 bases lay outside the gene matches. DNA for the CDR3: TGTGCCATCAGTGAGGAGACAGGGGGGGAGCAGTACTTC. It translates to CAISEETGGEQYF.

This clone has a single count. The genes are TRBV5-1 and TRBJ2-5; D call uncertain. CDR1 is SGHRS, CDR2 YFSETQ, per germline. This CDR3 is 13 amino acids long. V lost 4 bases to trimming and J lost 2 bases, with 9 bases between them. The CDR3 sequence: CASSDLRQETQYF. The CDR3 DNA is TGCGCCAGCAGCGACTTGCGACAAGAGACCCAGTACTTC. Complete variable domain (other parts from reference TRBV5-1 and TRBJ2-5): KAGVTQTPRYLIKTRGQQVTLSCSPISGHRSVSWYQQTPGQGLQFLFEYFSETQRNKGNFPGRFSGRQFSNSRSEMNVSTLELGDSALYLCASSDLRQETQYFGPGTRLLVL.

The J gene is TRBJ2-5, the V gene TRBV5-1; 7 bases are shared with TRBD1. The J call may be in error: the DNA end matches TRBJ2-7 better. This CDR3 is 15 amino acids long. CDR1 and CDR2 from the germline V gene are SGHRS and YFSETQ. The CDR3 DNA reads TGCGCCAGCAGTACCCGTCAGGGGGTCTCCTACGAGCAGTACTTC. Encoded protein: CASSTRQGVSYEQYF.

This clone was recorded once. CDR3 residues: CASRILAQGEQFF. Here the CDR3 DNA reads TGTGCCAGCAGAATACTAGCGCAGGGTGAGCAGTTCTTC. The chain couples TRBV6-5 to TRBJ2-1; 7 bases are a match to TRBD2. Germline lookup yields CDR1 MNHEY and CDR2 SVGAGI. The length of the CDR3 is 13 residues. V trimming: 6 bases; J trimming: 9 bases; junction bases outside the gene matches: 8.

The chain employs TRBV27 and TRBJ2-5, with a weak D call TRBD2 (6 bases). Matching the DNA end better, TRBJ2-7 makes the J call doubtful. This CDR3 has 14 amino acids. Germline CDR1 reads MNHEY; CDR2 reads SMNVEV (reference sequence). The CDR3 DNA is TGTGCCAGCAGTTTAGGAGGGGTTAGGAACGAGCAGTACTTC. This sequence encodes CASSLGGVRNEQYF.

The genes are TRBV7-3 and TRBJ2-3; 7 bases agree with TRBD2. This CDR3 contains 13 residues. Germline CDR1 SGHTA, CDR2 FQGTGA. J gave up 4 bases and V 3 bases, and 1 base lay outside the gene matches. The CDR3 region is CASSLAGADTQYF. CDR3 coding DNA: TGTGCCAGCAGCTTGGCGGGAGCAGATACGCAGTATTTT. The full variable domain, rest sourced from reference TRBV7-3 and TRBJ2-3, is GAGVSQTPSNKVTEKGKYVELRCDPISGHTALYWYRQSLGQGPEFLIYFQGTGAADDSGLPNDRFFAVRPEGSVSTLKIQRTERGDSAVYLCASSLAGADTQYFGPGTRLTVL.

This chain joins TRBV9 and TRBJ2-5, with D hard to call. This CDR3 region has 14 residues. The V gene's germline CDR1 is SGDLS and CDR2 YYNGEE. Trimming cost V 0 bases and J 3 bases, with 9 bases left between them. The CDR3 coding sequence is TGTGCCAGCAGCGTAGGACCAGTCAAAGAGACCCAGTACTTC. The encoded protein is CASSVGPVKETQYF.

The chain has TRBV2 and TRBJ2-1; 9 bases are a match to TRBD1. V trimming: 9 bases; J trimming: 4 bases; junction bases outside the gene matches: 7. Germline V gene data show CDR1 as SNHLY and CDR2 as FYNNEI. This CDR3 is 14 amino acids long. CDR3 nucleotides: TGTGCCAGTAAACGGACAGGGGATTACAATGAGCAGTTCTTC. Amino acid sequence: CASKRTGDYNEQFF.

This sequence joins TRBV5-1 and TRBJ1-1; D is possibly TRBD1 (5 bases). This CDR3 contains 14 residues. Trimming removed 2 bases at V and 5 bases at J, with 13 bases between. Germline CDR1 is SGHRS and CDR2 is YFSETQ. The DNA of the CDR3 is TGCGCCAGCAGCTTACTAGAGAGGGGTACTGAAGCTTTCTTT. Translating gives CASSLLERGTEAFF.

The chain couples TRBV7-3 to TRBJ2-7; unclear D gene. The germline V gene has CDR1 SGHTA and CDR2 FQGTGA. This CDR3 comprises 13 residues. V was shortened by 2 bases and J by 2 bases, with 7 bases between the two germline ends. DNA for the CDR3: TGTGCCAGCAGCTTAGAACGGACCTACGAGCAGTACTTC. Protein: CASSLERTYEQYF.

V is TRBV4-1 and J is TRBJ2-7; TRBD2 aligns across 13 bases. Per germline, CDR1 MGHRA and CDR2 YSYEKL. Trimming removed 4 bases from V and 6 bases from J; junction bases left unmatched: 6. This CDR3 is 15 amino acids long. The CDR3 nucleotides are TGCGCCAGCAGCCGACTAGCGGGAGGATTCTCCGAGCAGTACTTC. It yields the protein CASSRLAGGFSEQYF.

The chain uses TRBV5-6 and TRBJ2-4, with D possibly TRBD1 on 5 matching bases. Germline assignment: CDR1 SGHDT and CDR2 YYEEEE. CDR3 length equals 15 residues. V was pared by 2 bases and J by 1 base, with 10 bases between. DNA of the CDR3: TGTGCCAGCAGCTTCCAGGGATTTGCCAAAAACATTCAGTACTTC. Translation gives CASSFQGFAKNIQYF.

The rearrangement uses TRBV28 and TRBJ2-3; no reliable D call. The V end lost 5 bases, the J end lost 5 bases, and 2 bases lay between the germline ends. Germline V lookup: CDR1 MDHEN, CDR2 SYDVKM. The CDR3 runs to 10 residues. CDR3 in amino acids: CASSVDTQYF. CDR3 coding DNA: TGTGCCAGCAGTGTAGATACGCAGTATTTT.

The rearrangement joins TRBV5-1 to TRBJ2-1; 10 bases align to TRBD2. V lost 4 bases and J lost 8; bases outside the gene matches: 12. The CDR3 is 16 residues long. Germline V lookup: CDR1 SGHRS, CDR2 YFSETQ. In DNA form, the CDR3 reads TGCGCCAGCAGCCCCCTAGCGACTAGCGGGTTCCATGAGCAGTTCTTC. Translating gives CASSPLATSGFHEQFF.

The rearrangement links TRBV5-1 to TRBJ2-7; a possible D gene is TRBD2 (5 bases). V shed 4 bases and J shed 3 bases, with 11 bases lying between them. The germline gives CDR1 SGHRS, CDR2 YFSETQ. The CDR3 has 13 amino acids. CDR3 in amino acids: CASSRGSFYEQYF. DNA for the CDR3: TGCGCCAGCAGCAGAGGGAGTTTCTACGAGCAGTACTTC. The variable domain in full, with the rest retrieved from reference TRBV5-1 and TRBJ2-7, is KAGVTQTPRYLIKTRGQQVTLSCSPISGHRSVSWYQQTPGQGLQFLFEYFSETQRNKGNFPGRFSGRQFSNSRSEMNVSTLELGDSALYLCASSRGSFYEQYFGPGTRLTVT.

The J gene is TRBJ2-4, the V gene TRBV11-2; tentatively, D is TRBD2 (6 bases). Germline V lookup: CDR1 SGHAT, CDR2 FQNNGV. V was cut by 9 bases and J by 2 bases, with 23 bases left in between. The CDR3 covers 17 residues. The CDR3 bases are TGTGCCAGTCGCGGGGTAGGCCCCGACCTTCCCAAAAACATTCAGTACTTC. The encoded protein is CASRGVGPDLPKNIQYF. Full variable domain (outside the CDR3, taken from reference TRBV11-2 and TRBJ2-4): EAGVAQSPRYKIIEKRQSVAFWCNPISGHATLYWYQQILGQGPKLLIQFQNNGVVDDSQLPKDRFSAERLKGVDSTLKIQPAKLEDSAVYLCASRGVGPDLPKNIQYFGAGTRLSVL.

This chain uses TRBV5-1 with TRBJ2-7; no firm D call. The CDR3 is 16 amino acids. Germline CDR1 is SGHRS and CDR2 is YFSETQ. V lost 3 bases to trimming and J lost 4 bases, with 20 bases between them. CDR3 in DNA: TGCGCCAGCAGCTCCGGGCCCTCAAGGCCTAGTTACGAGCAGTACTTC. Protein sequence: CASSSGPSRPSYEQYF.

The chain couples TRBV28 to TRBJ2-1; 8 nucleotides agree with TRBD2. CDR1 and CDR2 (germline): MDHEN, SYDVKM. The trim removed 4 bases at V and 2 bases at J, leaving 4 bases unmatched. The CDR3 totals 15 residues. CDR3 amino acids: CASSSIAGPYNEQFF. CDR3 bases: TGTGCCAGCAGTTCAATAGCGGGACCCTACAATGAGCAGTTCTTC.

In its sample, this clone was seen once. In nucleotides, the CDR3 is TGCAGCGTTACTGCTAGCGGATCCTACGAGCAGTACTTC. Protein sequence: CSVTASGSYEQYF. J is TRBJ2-7 and V is TRBV29-1, with 7 bases identical to TRBD2. CDR3 length equals 13 residues. With V trimmed by 5 bases and J by 1 base, 5 bases remained unmatched. Germline CDR1 and CDR2: SQVTM and ANQGSEA.

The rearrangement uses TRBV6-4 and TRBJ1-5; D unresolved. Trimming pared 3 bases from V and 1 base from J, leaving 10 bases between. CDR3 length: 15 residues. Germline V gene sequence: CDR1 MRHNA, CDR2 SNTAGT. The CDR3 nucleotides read TGTGCCAGCAGTGATCGGGGAGGAAGCAATCAGCCCCAGCATTTT. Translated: CASSDRGGSNQPQHF.

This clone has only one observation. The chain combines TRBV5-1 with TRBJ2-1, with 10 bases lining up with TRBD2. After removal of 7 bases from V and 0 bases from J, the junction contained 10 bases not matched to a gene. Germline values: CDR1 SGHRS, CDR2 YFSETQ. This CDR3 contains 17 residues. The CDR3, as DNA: TGCGCCAGCCTAGCGGGAGTAAAAAACAGCTCCTACAATGAGCAGTTCTTC. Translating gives CASLAGVKNSSYNEQFF.

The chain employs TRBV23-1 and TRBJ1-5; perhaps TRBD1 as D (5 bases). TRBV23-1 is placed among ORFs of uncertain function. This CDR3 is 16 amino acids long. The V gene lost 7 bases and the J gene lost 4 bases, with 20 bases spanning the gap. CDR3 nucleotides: TGCGCCAGCATTAGCCCCAGGGCGTCGAGGAATCAGCCCCAGCATTTT. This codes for CASISPRASRNQPQHF.

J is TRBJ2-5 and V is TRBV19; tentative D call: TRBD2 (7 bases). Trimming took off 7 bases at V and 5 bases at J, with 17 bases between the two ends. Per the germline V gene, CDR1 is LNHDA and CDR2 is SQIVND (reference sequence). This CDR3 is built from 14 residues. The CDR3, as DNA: TGTGCCAGTAACCTGGGGGGGGCGTTGGAGACCCAGTACTTC. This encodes CASNLGGALETQYF.

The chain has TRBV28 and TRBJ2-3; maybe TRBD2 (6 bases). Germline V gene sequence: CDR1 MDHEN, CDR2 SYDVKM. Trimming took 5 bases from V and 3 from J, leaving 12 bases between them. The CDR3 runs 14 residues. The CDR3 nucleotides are TGTGCCAGCAGTCTCGGCGGGGTAACAGATACGCAGTATTTT. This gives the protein CASSLGGVTDTQYF.

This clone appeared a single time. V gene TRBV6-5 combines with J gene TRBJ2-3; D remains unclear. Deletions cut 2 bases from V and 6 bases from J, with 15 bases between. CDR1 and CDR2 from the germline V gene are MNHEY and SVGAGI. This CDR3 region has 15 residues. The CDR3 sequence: CASSYSVRPSDTQYF. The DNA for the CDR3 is TGTGCCAGCAGTTACAGCGTCCGGCCATCGGATACGCAGTATTTT.

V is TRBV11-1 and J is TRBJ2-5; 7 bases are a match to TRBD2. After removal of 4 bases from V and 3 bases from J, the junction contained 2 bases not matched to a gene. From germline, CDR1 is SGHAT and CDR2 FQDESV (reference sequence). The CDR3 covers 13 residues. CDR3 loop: CASSWGTKETQYF. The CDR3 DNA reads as TGTGCCAGCAGCTGGGGGACTAAAGAGACCCAGTACTTC.

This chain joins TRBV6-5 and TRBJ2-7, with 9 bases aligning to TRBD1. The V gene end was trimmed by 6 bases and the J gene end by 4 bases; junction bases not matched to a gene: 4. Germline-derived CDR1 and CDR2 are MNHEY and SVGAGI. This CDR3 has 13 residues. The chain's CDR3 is CASSSDRGYEQYF. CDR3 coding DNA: TGTGCCAGCAGCTCTGACAGGGGGTACGAGCAGTACTTC.

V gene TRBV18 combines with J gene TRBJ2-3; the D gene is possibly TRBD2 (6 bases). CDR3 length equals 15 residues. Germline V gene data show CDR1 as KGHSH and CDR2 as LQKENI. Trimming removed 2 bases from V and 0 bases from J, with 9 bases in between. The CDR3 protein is CASSPISGSTDTQYF. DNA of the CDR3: TGTGCCAGCTCACCAATTAGCGGTAGCACAGATACGCAGTATTTT.

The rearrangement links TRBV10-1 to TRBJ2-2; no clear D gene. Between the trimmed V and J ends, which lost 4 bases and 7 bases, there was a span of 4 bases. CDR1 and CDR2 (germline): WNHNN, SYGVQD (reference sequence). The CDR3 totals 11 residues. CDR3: CASSVNGELFF. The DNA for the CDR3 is TGCGCCAGCAGTGTCAACGGGGAGCTGTTTTTT.

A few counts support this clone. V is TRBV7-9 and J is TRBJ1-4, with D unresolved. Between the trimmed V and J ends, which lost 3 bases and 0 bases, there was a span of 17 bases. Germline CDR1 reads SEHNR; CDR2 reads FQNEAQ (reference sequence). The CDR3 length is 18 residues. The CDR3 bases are TGTGCCAGCAGCTTTACAGCGCTTGATCCTGCAACTAATGAAAAACTGTTTTTT. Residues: CASSFTALDPATNEKLFF.